This is a list of T cell receptor beta chains from one sample in a study of CD8 T cells in Susac syndrome. TCRdb reprocessed the immunoSEQ multiplex PCR reads with MiXCR, giving one entry per CDR3 protein. The sample shows fewer than 200,000 distinct CDR3 sequences, about 94% of them seen only once. The sample comprised CD4+ T cells from PBMCs. The receptors were gathered from a human donor in good health. The CDR3 runs from the conserved cysteine through the conserved F or W. Each record gives: J gene, V gene, D gene, clone size, CDR3 protein, CDR3 DNA. The D gene is left open where the match is weak. Clone size is not always given. Where it is, it says once, few, many or a class for expanded clones.

J gene: TRBJ1-2
V gene: TRBV5-4
D gene: -
clone size: -
CDR3 protein: CASSLQGATGYTF
CDR3 DNA: TGTGCCAGCAGTTTACAAGGGGCGACGGGCTACACCTTC

J gene: TRBJ2-5
V gene: TRBV12-3/TRBV12-4
D gene: -
clone size: few
CDR3 protein: CASSLTGLQETQYF
CDR3 DNA: TGTGCCAGCAGTTTAACAGGTCTCCAAGAGACCCAGTACTTC

J gene: TRBJ2-2
V gene: TRBV20-1
D gene: TRBD1
clone size: -
CDR3 protein: CSASSPGQGRTGELFF
CDR3 DNA: TGCAGTGCTAGTTCTCCGGGACAGGGGAGGACCGGGGAGCTGTTTTTT

J gene: TRBJ1-2
V gene: TRBV27
D gene: -
clone size: once
CDR3 protein: CASSRSLYGYTF
CDR3 DNA: TGTGCCAGCTCACGCTCCCTCTATGGCTACACCTTC

J gene: TRBJ2-3
V gene: TRBV29-1
D gene: -
clone size: -
CDR3 protein: CSAGGNRETDAQYF
CDR3 DNA: TGCAGCGCTGGGGGTAACAGGGAAACAGATGCGCAATATTTT

J gene: TRBJ2-5
V gene: TRBV5-1
D gene: -
clone size: -
CDR3 protein: CASSLEEETQYF
CDR3 DNA: TGCGCCAGCAGCTTGGAGGAGGAGACCCAGTACTTC

J gene: TRBJ1-5
V gene: TRBV19
D gene: -
clone size: -
CDR3 protein: CASGQGSQPQHF
CDR3 DNA: TGTGCCAGCGGTCAGGGTTCACAGCCCCAGCATTTT

J gene: TRBJ2-7
V gene: TRBV20-1
D gene: -
clone size: -
CDR3 protein: CSARGSSYEQYF
CDR3 DNA: TGCAGTGCTAGGGGGAGCTCCTACGAGCAGTACTTC

J gene: TRBJ2-3
V gene: TRBV7-6
D gene: -
clone size: -
CDR3 protein: CASSLGRGLGTDTQYF
CDR3 DNA: TGTGCCAGCAGCTTAGGGAGGGGACTGGGCACAGATACGCAGTATTTT

J gene: TRBJ1-2
V gene: TRBV10-2
D gene: -
clone size: -
CDR3 protein: CASRPGAGDGYTF
CDR3 DNA: TGCGCCAGCCGACCGGGGGCTGGGGATGGCTACACCTTC

J gene: TRBJ1-2
V gene: TRBV6-6
D gene: -
clone size: once
CDR3 protein: CASRDSPTNYGYTF
CDR3 DNA: TGTGCCAGCAGAGACAGCCCCACTAACTATGGCTACACCTTC

J gene: TRBJ2-2
V gene: TRBV6-5
D gene: TRBD2
clone size: -
CDR3 protein: CASSYRLAGASDTGELFF
CDR3 DNA: TGTGCCAGCAGTTACCGACTAGCGGGGGCCTCGGACACCGGGGAGCTGTTTTTT

J gene: TRBJ1-1
V gene: TRBV5-1
D gene: -
clone size: -
CDR3 protein: CASSFRGEAEAFF
CDR3 DNA: TGCGCCAGCAGCTTCAGGGGAGAGGCTGAAGCTTTCTTT

J gene: TRBJ1-2
V gene: TRBV29-1
D gene: TRBD1
clone size: -
CDR3 protein: CSALKGQGNGYTF
CDR3 DNA: TGCAGCGCCTTGAAAGGACAGGGAAACGGCTACACCTTC

J gene: TRBJ2-1
V gene: TRBV18
D gene: TRBD2
clone size: once
CDR3 protein: CASSQGTSGGPLYNEQFF
CDR3 DNA: TGTGCCAGCTCACAAGGGACTAGCGGGGGGCCCCTCTACAATGAGCAGTTCTTC

J gene: TRBJ2-1
V gene: TRBV7-9
D gene: -
clone size: -
CDR3 protein: CASSRGGGLDYNEQFF
CDR3 DNA: TGTGCCAGCAGTAGAGGAGGGGGCCTAGACTACAATGAGCAGTTCTTC

J gene: TRBJ2-2
V gene: TRBV9
D gene: -
clone size: -
CDR3 protein: CASSATGLVTGELFF
CDR3 DNA: TGTGCCAGCAGCGCTACAGGGCTGGTCACCGGGGAGCTGTTTTTT

J gene: TRBJ1-1
V gene: TRBV3-1
D gene: -
clone size: -
CDR3 protein: CASLINRVNTEAFF
CDR3 DNA: TGTGCCAGCCTAATCAACAGGGTGAACACTGAAGCTTTCTTT

J gene: TRBJ2-4
V gene: TRBV20-1
D gene: -
clone size: -
CDR3 protein: CSACPQRTKNIQYF
CDR3 DNA: TGCAGTGCTTGCCCACAGAGGACCAAAAACATTCAGTACTTC

J gene: TRBJ1-6
V gene: TRBV7-9
D gene: TRBD1
clone size: -
CDR3 protein: CASSPGTGAFIISPLHF
CDR3 DNA: TGTGCCAGCAGCCCCGGGACAGGGGCTTTCATTATCTCACCCCTCCACTTT

J gene: TRBJ1-2
V gene: TRBV6-6
D gene: -
clone size: few
CDR3 protein: CASSYSAGTNYGYTF
CDR3 DNA: TGTGCCAGCAGTTACTCCGCCGGGACTAACTATGGCTACACCTTC

J gene: TRBJ2-3
V gene: TRBV15
D gene: -
clone size: once
CDR3 protein: CATRYGQKTDTQYF
CDR3 DNA: TGTGCCACCAGATACGGACAGAAGACAGATACGCAGTATTTT

J gene: TRBJ2-2
V gene: TRBV15
D gene: TRBD1
clone size: -
CDR3 protein: CATSRAEKGAAGELFF
CDR3 DNA: TGTGCCACCAGCAGAGCTGAGAAGGGGGCGGCCGGGGAGCTGTTTTTT

J gene: TRBJ1-4
V gene: TRBV10-3
D gene: -
clone size: -
CDR3 protein: CAISEMEGEYEKLFF
CDR3 DNA: TGTGCCATCAGTGAAATGGAGGGAGAGTATGAAAAACTGTTTTTT

J gene: TRBJ1-6
V gene: TRBV7-3
D gene: -
clone size: -
CDR3 protein: CANSLQAGRNSPLHF
CDR3 DNA: TGTGCCAACAGCCTCCAGGCAGGCCGGAATTCACCCCTCCACTTT

J gene: TRBJ2-5
V gene: TRBV6-2/TRBV6-3
D gene: TRBD1
clone size: -
CDR3 protein: CASSRPRDRSLQETQYF
CDR3 DNA: TGTGCCAGCAGTCGACCAAGGGACAGATCTCTCCAAGAGACCCAGTACTTC

J gene: TRBJ1-5
V gene: TRBV24-1
D gene: TRBD1
clone size: -
CDR3 protein: CATSDPTGARGQPQHF
CDR3 DNA: TGTGCCACCAGTGATCCGACAGGGGCCCGGGGTCAGCCCCAGCATTTT

J gene: TRBJ1-2
V gene: TRBV5-1
D gene: -
clone size: -
CDR3 protein: CASSLAPLVHYGYTF
CDR3 DNA: TGCGCCAGCAGCTTGGCGCCCTTAGTCCACTATGGCTACACCTTC